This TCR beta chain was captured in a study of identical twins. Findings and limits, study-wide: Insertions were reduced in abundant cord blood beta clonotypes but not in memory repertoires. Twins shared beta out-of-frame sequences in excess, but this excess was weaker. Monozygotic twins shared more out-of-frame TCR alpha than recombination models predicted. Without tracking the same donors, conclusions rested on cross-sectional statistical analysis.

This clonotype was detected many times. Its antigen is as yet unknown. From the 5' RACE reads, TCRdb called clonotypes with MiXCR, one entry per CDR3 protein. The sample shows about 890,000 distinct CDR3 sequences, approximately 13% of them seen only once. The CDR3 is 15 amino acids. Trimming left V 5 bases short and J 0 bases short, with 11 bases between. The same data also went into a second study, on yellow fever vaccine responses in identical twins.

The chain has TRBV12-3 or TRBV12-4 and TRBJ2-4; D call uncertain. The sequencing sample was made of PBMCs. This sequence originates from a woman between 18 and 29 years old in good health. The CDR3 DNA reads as TGTGCCAGCAGTCCCCTCGCGGTAGCCAAAAACATTCAGTACTTC. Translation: CASSPLAVAKNIQYF.